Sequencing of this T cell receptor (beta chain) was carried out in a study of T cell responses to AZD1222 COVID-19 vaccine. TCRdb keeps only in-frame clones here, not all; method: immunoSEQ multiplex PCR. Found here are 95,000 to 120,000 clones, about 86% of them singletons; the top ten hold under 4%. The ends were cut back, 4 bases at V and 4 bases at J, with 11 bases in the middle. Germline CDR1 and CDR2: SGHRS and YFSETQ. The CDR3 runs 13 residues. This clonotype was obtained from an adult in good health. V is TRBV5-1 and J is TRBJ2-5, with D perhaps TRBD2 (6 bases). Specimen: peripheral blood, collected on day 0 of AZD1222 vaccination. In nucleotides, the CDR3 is TGCGCCAGCAGCCTGCAGGAGGGAGAGACCCAGTACTTC. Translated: CASSLQEGETQYF.